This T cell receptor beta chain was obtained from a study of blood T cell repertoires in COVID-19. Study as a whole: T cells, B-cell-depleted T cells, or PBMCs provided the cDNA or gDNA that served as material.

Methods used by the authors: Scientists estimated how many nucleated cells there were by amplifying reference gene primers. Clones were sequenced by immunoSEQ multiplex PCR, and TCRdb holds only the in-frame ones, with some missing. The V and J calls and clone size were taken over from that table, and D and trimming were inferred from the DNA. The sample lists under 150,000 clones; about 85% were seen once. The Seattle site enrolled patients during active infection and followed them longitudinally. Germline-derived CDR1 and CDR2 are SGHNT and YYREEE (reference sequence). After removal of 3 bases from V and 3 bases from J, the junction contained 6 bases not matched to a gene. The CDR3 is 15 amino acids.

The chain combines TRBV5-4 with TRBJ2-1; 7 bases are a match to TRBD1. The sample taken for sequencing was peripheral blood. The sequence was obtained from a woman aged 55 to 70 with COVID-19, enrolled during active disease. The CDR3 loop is CASSSQGRGYNEQFF. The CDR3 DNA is TGTGCCAGCAGCTCACAGGGGCGAGGCTACAATGAGCAGTTCTTC.